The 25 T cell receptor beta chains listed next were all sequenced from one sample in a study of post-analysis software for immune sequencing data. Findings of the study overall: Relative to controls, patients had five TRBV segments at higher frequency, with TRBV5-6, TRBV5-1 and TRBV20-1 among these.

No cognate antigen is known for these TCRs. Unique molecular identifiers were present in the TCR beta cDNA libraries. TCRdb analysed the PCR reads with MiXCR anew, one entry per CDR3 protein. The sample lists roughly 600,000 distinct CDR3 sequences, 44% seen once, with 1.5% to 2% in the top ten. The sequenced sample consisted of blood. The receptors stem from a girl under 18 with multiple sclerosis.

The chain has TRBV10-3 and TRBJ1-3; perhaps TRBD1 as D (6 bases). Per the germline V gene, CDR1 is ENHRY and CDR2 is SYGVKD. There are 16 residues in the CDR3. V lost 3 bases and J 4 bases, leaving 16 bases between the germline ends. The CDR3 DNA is TGTGCCATCAGTGAAAACCACAGGGTCGGAGGAAACACCATATATTTT. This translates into CAISENHRVGGNTIYF.

The CDR3 protein is CSAPEELYGYTF. The CDR3 DNA follows: TGCAGTGCTCCAGAGGAGTTGTATGGCTACACCTTC. J is TRBJ1-2 and V is TRBV20-1; D is unclear. The CDR3 sequence is 12 residues long. CDR1 and CDR2 from the germline V gene are DFQATT and SNEGSKA (reference sequence). Trimming removed 5 bases from V and 5 bases from J, with 12 bases in between.

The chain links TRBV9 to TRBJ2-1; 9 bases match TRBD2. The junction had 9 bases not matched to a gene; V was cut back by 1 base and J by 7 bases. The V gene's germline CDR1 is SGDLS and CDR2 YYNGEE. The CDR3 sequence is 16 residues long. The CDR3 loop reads CASSVTYGGGGNEQFF. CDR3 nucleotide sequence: TGTGCCAGCAGCGTAACCTATGGCGGGGGGGGAAATGAGCAGTTCTTC. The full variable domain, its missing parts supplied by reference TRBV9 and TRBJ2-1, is DSGVTQTPKHLITATGQRVTLRCSPRSGDLSVYWYQQSLDQGLQFLIQYYNGEERAKGNILERFSAQQFPDLHSELNLSSLELGDSALYFCASSVTYGGGGNEQFFGPGTRLTVL.

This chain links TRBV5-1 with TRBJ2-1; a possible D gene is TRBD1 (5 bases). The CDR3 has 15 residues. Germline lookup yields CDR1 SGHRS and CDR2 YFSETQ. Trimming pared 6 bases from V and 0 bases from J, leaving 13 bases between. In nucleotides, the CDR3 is TGCGCCAGCACCCCACAGGAAAGCTCCTACAATGAGCAGTTCTTC. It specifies CASTPQESSYNEQFF.

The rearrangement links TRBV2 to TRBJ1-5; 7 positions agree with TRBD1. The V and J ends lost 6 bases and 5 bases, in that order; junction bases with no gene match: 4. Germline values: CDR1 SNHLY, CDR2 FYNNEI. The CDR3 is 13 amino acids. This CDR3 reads CASRRQGDQPQHF. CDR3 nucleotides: TGTGCCAGCAGGCGGCAGGGGGATCAGCCCCAGCATTTT. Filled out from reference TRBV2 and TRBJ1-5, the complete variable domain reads EPEVTQTPSHQVTQMGQEVILRCVPISNHLYFYWYRQILGQKVEFLVSFYNNEISEKSEIFDDQFSVERPDGSNFTLKIRSTKLEDSAMYFCASRRQGDQPQHFGDGTRLSIL.

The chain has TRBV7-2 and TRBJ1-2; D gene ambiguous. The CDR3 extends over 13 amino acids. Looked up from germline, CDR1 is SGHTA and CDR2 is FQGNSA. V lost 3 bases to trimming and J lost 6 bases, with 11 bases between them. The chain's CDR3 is CASSLTRSDGYTF. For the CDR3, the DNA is TGTGCCAGCAGCTTGACCAGGTCGGATGGCTACACCTTC.

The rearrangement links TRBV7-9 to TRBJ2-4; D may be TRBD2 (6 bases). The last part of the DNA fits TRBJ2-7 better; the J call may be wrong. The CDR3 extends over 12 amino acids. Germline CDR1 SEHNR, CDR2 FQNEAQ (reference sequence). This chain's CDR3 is CASAHGGSEQYF. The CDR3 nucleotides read TGTGCCAGCGCCCACGGGGGTTCCGAGCAGTACTTC.

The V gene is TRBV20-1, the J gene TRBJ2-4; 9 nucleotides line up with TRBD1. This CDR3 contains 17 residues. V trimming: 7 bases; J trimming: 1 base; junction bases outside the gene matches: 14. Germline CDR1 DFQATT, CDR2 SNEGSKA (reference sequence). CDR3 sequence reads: CSVSNGQGFGAKNIQYF. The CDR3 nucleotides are TGCAGTGTCTCGAATGGACAGGGGTTTGGGGCCAAAAACATTCAGTACTTC.

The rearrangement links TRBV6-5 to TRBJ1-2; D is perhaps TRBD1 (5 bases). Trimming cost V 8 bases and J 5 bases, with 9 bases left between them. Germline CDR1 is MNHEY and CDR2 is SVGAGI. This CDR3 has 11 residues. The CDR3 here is CASGDRYGYTF. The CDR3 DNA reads TGTGCCAGCGGGGACCGTTATGGCTACACCTTC.

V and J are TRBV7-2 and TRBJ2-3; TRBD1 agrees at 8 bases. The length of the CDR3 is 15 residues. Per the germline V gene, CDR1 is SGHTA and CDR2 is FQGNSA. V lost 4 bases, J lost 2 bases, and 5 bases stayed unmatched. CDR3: CASSWTGWDTDTQYF. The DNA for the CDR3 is TGTGCCAGCAGCTGGACAGGGTGGGACACAGATACGCAGTATTTT.

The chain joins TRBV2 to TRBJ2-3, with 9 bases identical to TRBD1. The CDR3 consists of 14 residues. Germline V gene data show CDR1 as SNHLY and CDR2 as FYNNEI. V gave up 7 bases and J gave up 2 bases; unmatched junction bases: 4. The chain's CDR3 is CASNRDRVTDTQYF. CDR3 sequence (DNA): TGTGCCAGCAACCGGGACAGGGTCACAGATACGCAGTATTTT.

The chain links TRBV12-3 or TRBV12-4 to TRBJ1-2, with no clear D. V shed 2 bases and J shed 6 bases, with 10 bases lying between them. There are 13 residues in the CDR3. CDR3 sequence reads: CASSLTSEDGYTF. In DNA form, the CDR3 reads TGTGCCAGCAGTTTAACCTCGGAGGATGGCTACACCTTC.

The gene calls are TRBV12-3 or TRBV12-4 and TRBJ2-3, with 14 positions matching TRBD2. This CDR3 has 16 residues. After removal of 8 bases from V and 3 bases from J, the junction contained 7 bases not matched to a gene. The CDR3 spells CASRKGTSGSTDTQYF. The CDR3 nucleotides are TGTGCCAGCCGTAAAGGGACTAGCGGGAGTACAGATACGCAGTATTTT.

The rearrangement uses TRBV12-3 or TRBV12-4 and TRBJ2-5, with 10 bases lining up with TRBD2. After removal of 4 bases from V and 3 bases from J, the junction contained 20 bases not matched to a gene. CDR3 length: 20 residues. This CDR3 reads CASSSPPGLAPLPKEETQYF. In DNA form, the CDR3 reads TGTGCCAGCAGTTCTCCACCGGGACTAGCGCCCCTCCCGAAGGAAGAGACCCAGTACTTC.

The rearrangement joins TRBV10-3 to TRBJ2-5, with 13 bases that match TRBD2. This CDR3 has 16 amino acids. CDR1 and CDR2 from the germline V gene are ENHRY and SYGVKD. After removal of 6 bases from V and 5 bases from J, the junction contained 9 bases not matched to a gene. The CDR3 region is CAISITSGGDGETQYF. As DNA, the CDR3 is TGTGCCATCAGCATCACTAGCGGGGGGGACGGGGAGACCCAGTACTTC.

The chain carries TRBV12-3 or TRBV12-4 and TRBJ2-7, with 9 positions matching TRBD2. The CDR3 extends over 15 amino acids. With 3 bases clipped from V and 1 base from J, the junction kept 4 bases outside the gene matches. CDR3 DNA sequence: TGTGCCAGCAGTTTGAGACTAGCGGTTTCCTACGAGCAGTACTTC. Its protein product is CASSLRLAVSYEQYF.

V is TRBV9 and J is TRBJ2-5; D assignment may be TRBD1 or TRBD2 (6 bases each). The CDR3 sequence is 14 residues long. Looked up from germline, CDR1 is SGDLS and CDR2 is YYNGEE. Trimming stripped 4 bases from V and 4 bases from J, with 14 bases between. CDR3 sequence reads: CASSPTGRGETQYF. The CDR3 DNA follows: TGTGCCAGCAGCCCTACAGGGCGGGGAGAGACCCAGTACTTC.

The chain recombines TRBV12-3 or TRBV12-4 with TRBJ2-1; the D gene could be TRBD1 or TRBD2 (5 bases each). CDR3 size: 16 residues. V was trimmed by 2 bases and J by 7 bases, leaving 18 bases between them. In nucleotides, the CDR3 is TGTGCCAGCAGTTTAAATGAGGGGTCCTCCGGGAATGAGCAGTTCTTC. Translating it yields CASSLNEGSSGNEQFF.

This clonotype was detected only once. The CDR3 region has the DNA TGTGCCAGCACCACAACCGCGAGCTCCTACAATGAGCAGTTCTTC. Its translation: CASTTTASSYNEQFF. The chain joins TRBV5-8 to TRBJ2-1; D is undetermined. Per the germline V gene, CDR1 is SGHTS and CDR2 is YDEGEE. The CDR3 runs 15 residues. V was trimmed by 6 bases and J by 0 bases, leaving 13 bases between them.

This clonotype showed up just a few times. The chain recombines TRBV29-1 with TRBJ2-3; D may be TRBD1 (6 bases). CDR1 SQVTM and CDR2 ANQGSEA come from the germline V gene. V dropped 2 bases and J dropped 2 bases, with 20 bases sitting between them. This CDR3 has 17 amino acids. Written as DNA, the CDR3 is TGCAGCGTTGAAATGGAGAATACAGGGACAATCACAGATACGCAGTATTTT. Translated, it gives CSVEMENTGTITDTQYF.

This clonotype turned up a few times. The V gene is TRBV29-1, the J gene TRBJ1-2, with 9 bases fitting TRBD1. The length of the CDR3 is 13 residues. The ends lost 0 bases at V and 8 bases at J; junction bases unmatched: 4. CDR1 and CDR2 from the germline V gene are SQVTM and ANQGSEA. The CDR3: CSVEEGTGLGYTF. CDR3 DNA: TGCAGCGTTGAAGAGGGGACAGGGTTGGGCTACACCTTC.

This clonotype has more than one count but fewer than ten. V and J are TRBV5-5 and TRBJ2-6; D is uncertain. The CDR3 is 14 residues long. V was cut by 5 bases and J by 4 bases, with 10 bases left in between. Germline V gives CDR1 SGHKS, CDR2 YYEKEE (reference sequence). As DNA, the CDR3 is TGTGCCAGCAGTATGCTTTCCGGGGCCAACGTCCTGACTTTC. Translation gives CASSMLSGANVLTF.

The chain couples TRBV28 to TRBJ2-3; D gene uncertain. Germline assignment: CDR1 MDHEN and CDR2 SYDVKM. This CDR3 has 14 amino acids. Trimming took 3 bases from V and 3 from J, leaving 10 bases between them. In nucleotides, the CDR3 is TGTGCCAGCAGTTTCACTGGTTGGACAGATACGCAGTATTTT. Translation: CASSFTGWTDTQYF. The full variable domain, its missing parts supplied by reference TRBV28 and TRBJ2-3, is DVKVTQSSRYLVKRTGEKVFLECVQDMDHENMFWYRQDPGLGLRLIYFSYDVKMKEKGDIPEGYSVSREKKERFSLILESASTNQTSMYLCASSFTGWTDTQYFGPGTRLTVL.

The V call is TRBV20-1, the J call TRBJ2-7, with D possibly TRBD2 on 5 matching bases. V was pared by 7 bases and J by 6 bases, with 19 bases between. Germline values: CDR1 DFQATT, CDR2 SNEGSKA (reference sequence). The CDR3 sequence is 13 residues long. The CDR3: CSGSGGSPGEQYF. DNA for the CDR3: TGCAGTGGCAGCGGTGGATCCCCGGGCGAGCAGTACTTC.

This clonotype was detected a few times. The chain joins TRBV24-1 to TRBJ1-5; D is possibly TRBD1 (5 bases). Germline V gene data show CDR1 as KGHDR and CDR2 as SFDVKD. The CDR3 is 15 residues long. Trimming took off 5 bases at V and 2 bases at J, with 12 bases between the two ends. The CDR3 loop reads CATSGREGGNQPQHF. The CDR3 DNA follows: TGTGCCACCAGTGGCAGGGAAGGTGGCAATCAGCCCCAGCATTTT.